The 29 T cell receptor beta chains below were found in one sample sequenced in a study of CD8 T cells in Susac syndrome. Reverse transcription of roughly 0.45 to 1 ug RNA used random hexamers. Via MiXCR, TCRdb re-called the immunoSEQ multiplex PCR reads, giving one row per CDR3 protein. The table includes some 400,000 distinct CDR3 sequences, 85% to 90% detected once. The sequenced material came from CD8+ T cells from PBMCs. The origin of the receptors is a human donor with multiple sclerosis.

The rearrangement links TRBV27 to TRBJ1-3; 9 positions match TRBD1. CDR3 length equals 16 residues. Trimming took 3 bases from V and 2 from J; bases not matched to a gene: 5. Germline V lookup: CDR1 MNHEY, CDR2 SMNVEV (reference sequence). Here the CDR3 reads CASSLTGGNAGNTIYF. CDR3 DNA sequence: TGTGCCAGCAGTTTGACAGGGGGGAACGCTGGAAACACCATATATTTT.

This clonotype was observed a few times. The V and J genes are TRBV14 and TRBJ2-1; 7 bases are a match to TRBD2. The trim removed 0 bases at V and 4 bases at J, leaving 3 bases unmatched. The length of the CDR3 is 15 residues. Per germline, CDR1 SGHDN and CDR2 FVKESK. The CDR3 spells CASSQDLADYNEQFF. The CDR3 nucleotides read TGTGCCAGCAGCCAAGATCTAGCGGATTACAATGAGCAGTTCTTC.

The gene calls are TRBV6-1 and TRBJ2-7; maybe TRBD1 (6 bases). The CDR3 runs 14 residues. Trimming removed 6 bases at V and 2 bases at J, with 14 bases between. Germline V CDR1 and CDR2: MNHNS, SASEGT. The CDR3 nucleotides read TGTGCCAGCAGATCCAGGACAGCTACCTACGAGCAGTACTTC. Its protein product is CASRSRTATYEQYF.

CDR3 region: CASTFDRASGNTIYF. CDR3 nucleotide sequence: TGCGCCAGCACCTTTGACAGAGCATCTGGAAACACCATATATTTT. The V gene is TRBV4-1, the J gene TRBJ1-3, with D perhaps TRBD1 (5 bases). V lost 7 bases and J lost 1, with 14 bases in between. The CDR3 sequence is 15 residues long. Germline V gene data show CDR1 as MGHRA and CDR2 as YSYEKL.

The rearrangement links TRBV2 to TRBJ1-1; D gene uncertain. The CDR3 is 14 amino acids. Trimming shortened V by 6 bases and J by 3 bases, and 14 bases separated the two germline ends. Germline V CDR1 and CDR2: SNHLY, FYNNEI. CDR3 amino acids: CASRGSYGDTEAFF. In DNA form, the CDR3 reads TGTGCCAGCAGAGGTTCGTATGGGGACACTGAAGCTTTCTTT.

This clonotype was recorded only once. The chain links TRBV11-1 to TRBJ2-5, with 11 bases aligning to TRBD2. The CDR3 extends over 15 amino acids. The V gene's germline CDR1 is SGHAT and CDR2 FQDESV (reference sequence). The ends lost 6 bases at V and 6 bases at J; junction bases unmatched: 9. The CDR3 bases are TGTGCCAGCAGTTCTCGACTAGCGGGGAGTAAGACCCAGTACTTC. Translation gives CASSSRLAGSKTQYF.

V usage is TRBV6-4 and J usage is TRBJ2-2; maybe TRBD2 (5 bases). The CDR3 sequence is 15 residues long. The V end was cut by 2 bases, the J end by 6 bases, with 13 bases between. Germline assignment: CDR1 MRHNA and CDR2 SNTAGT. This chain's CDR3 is CASSDPSSPSGELFF. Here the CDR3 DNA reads TGTGCCAGCAGTGACCCTAGCTCCCCCTCCGGGGAGCTGTTTTTT.

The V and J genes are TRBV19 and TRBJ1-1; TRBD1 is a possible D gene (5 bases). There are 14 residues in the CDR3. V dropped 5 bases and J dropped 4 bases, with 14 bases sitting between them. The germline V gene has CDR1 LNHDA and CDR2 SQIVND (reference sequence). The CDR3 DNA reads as TGTGCCAGTAGTCAAGACCCCGGGACCACTGAAGCTTTCTTT. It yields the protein CASSQDPGTTEAFF.

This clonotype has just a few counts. For the CDR3, the DNA is TGTGCCAGCAGTTACGAAGACAGAAATAATTCACCCCTCCACTTT. This codes for CASSYEDRNNSPLHF. The rearrangement uses TRBV6-6 and TRBJ1-6, with D maybe TRBD1 (5 bases). V lost 2 bases and J lost 5, with 10 bases in between. This CDR3 comprises 15 residues. Germline-derived CDR1 and CDR2 are MNHNY and SVGAGI (reference sequence).

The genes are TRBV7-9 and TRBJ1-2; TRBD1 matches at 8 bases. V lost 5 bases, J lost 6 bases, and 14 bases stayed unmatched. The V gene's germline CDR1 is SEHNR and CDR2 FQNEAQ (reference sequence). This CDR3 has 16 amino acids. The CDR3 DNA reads TGTGCCAGCAGCCTTGACCCCGGACAGGGAAAGGATGGCTACACCTTC. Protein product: CASSLDPGQGKDGYTF.

This CDR3 is CASSQPGQGYYEQYF. The CDR3 bases are TGCGCCAGCAGCCAACCGGGACAAGGCTACTACGAGCAGTACTTC. J is TRBJ2-7 and V is TRBV4-1; a possible D gene is TRBD1 (6 bases). V lost 2 bases, J lost 3 bases, and 14 bases lay in between. Germline V gene data show CDR1 as MGHRA and CDR2 as YSYEKL. The CDR3 totals 15 residues.

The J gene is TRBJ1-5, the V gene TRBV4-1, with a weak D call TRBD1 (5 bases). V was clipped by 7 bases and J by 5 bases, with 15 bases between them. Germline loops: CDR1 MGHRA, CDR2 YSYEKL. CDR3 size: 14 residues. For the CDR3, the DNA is TGCGCCAGCACCCGGACTGGGGCCGATCAGCCCCAGCATTTT. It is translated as CASTRTGADQPQHF.

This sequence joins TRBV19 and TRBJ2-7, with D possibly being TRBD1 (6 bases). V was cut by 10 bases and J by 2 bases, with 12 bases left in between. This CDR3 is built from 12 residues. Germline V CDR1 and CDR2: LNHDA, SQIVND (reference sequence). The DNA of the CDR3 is TGTGCCACCCAGGGGAGCCCCTACGAGCAGTACTTC. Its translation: CATQGSPYEQYF.

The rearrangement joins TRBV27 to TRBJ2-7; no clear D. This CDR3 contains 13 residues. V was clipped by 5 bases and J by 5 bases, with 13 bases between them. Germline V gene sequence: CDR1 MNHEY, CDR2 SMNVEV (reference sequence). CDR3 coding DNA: TGTGCCAGCAGTAGCCCTTCCCAGGACGAGCAGTACTTC. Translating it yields CASSSPSQDEQYF.

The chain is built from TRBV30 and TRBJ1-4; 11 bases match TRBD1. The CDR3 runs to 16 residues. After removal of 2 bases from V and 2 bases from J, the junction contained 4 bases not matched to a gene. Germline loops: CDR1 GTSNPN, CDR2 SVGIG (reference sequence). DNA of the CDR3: TGTGCCTGGAGTATCGGGACAGGGGGGACTAATGAAAAACTGTTTTTT. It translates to CAWSIGTGGTNEKLFF.

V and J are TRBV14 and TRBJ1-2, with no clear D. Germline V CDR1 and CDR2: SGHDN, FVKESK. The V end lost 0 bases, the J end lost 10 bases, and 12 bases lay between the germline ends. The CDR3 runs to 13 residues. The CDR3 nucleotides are TGTGCCAGCAGCCAAGATGATCCGAATGCCTACACCTTC. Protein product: CASSQDDPNAYTF. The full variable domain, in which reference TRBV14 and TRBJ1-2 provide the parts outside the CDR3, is EAGVTQFPSHSVIEKGQTVTLRCDPISGHDNLYWYRRVMGKEIKFLLHFVKESKQDESGMPNNRFLAERTGGTYSTLKVQPAELEDSGVYFCASSQDDPNAYTFGSGTRLTVV.

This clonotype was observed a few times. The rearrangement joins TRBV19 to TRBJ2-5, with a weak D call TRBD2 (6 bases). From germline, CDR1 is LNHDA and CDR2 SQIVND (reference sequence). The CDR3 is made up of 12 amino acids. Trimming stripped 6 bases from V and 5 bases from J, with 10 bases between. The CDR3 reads CASRGEEETQYF. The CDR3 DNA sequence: TGTGCCAGTAGAGGGGAGGAGGAGACCCAGTACTTC. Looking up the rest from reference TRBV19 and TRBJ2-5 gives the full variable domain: DGGITQSPKYLFRKEGQNVTLSCEQNLNHDAMYWYRQDPGQGLRLIYYSQIVNDFQKGDIAEGYSVSREKKESFPLTVTSAQKNPTAFYLCASRGEEETQYFGPGTRLLVL.

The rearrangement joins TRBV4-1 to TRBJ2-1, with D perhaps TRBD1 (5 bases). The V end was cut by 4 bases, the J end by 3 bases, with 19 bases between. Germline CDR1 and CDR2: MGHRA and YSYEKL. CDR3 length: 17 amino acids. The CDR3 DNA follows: TGCGCCAGCAGCCCCGATCCACAGGCTATATACTACAATGAGCAGTTCTTC. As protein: CASSPDPQAIYYNEQFF.

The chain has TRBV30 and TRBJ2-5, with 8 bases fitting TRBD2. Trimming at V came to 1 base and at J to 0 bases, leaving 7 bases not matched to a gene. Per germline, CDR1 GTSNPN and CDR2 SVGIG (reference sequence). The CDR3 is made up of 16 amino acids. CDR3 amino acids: CAWSALAGRYQETQYF. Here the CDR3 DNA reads TGTGCCTGGAGTGCCTTAGCGGGGAGATACCAAGAGACCCAGTACTTC.

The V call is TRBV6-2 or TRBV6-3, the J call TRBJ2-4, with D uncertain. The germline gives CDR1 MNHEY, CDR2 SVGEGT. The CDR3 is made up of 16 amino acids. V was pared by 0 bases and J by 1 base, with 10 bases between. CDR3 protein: CASSYSVPSAKNIQYF. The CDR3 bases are TGTGCCAGCAGTTACTCGGTACCATCGGCCAAAAACATTCAGTACTTC.

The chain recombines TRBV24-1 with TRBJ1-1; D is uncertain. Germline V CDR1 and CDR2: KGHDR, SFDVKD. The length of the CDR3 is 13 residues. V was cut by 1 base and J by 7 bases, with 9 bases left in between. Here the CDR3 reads CATSDLRTGEAFF. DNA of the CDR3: TGTGCCACCAGTGATTTAAGGACGGGTGAAGCTTTCTTT.

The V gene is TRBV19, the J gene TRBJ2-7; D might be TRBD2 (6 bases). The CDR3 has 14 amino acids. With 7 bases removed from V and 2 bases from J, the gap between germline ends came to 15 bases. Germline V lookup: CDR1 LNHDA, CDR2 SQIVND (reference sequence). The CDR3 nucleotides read TGTGCCAGTAAACCAGCGGGCTTAACCTACGAGCAGTACTTC. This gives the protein CASKPAGLTYEQYF. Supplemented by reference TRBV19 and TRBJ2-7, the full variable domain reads DGGITQSPKYLFRKEGQNVTLSCEQNLNHDAMYWYRQDPGQGLRLIYYSQIVNDFQKGDIAEGYSVSREKKESFPLTVTSAQKNPTAFYLCASKPAGLTYEQYFGPGTRLTVT.

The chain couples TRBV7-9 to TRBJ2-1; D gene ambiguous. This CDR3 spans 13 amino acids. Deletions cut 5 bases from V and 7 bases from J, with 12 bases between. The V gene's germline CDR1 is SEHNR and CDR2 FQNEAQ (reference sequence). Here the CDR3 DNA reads TGTGCCAGCAGCCCCGGGCTCCTAAATGAGCAGTTCTTC. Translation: CASSPGLLNEQFF.

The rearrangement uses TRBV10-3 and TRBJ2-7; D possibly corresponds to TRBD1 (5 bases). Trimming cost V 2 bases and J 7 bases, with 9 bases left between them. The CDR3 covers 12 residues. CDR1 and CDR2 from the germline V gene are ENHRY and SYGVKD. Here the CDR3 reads CAISEGRVEQYF. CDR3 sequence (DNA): TGTGCCATCAGTGAGGGCAGGGTGGAGCAGTACTTC.

CDR3 sequence reads: CASSQSGTPYNEQFF. The CDR3, as DNA: TGCGCCAGCAGCCAGAGTGGGACCCCCTACAATGAGCAGTTCTTC. The V gene is TRBV5-1, the J gene TRBJ2-1, with D perhaps given as TRBD1 or TRBD2 (5 bases each). V dropped 4 bases and J dropped 2 bases, with 13 bases sitting between them. Germline V gives CDR1 SGHRS, CDR2 YFSETQ. CDR3 length: 15 amino acids.

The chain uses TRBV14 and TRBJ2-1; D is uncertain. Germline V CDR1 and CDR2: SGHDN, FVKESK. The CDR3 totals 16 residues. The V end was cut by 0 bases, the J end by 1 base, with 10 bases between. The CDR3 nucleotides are TGTGCCAGCAGCCAAGAAGGGTTTCCATCCTACAATGAGCAGTTCTTC. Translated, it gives CASSQEGFPSYNEQFF.

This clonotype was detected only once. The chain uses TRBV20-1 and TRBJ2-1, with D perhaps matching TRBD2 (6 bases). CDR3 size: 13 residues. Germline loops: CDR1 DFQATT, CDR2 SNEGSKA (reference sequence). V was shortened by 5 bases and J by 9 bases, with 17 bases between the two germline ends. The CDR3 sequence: CSARGRLAIEQFF. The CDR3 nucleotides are TGCAGTGCTCGGGGCCGGCTAGCGATTGAGCAGTTCTTC.

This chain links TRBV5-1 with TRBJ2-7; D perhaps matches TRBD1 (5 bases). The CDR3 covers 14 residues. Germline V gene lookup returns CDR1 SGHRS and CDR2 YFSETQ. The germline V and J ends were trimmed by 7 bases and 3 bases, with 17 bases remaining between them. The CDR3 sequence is CASARGHTNYEQYF. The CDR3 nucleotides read TGCGCCAGCGCCCGAGGACATACGAACTACGAGCAGTACTTC. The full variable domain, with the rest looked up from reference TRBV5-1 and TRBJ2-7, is KAGVTQTPRYLIKTRGQQVTLSCSPISGHRSVSWYQQTPGQGLQFLFEYFSETQRNKGNFPGRFSGRQFSNSRSEMNVSTLELGDSALYLCASARGHTNYEQYFGPGTRLTVT.

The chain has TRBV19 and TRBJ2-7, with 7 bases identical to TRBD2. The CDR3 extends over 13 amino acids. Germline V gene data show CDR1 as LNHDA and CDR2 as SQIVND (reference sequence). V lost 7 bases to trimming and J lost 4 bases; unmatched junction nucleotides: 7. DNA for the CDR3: TGTGCCAGTAATGCGGGGGATTTGTACGAGCAGTACTTC. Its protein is CASNAGDLYEQYF. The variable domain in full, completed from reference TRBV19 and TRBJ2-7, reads DGGITQSPKYLFRKEGQNVTLSCEQNLNHDAMYWYRQDPGQGLRLIYYSQIVNDFQKGDIAEGYSVSREKKESFPLTVTSAQKNPTAFYLCASNAGDLYEQYFGPGTRLTVT.